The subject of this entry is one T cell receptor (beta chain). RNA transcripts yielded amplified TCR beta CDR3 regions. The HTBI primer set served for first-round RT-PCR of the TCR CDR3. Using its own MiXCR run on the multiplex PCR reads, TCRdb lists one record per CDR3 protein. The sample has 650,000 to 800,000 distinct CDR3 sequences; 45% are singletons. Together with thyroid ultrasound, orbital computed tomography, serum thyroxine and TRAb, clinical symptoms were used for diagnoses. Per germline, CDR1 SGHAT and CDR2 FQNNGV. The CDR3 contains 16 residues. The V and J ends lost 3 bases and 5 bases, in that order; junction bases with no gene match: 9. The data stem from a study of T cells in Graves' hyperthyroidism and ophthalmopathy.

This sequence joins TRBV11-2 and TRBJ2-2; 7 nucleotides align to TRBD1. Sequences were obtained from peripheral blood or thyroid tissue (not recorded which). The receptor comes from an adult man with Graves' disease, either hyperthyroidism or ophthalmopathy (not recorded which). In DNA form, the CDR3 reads TGTGCCAGCAGCTTGGGAGCAGGGGGTTTTACCGGGGAGCTGTTTTTT. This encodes CASSLGAGGFTGELFF.